The clone carrying this TCR beta chain was observed many times. As yet, its antigen is unknown. The data stem from a study of blood T cells in healthy people across ages. The study's findings and limits: Naive T cell percentage and TCR beta diversity correlated strongly. It was the long-lived donors that had more naive CD4+ cells and higher diversity than aged donors.

The V and J ends lost 2 bases and 9 bases respectively, with 14 bases between them. This CDR3 has 14 amino acids. In germline, CDR1 is MNHNY, CDR2 SVGAGI (reference sequence). Using a J-beta primer mix together with a sample-barcoded 5' primer, a second PCR was run for 7 to 11 cycles. A template-switch adaptor with 12 random nucleotides tagged each cDNA molecule. TCRdb reprocessed the 5' RACE reads via MiXCR and lists one record per CDR3 protein. Among 1,500,000 or so distinct CDR3 sequences, roughly 59% were seen once, and the ten largest hold roughly 7%. The specimen sequenced was blood. The rearrangement joins TRBV6-6 to TRBJ2-1; D possibly corresponds to TRBD1 (5 bases). The sequence derives from a man aged 18 to 29 in good health. In nucleotides, the CDR3 is TGTGCCAGCAGTTACGGGGCTATGCTGGTTGAGCAGTTCTTC. It encodes CASSYGAMLVEQFF.